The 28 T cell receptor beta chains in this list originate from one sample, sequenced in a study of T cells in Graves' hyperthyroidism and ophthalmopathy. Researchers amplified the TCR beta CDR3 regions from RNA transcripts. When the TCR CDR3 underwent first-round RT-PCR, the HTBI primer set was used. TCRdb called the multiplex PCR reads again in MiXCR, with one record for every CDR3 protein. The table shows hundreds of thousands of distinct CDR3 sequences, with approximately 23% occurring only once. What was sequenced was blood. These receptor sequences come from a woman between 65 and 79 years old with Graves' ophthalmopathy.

CDR3 nucleotides: TGTGCCACGCGACAGGGTCCCTACAATGAGCAGTTCTTC. Translating gives CATRQGPYNEQFF. The V call is TRBV7-8, the J call TRBJ2-1; 7 bases agree with TRBD1. After removal of 10 bases from V and 2 bases from J, the junction contained 5 bases not matched to a gene. Germline loops: CDR1 SGHVS, CDR2 FQNEAQ. There are 13 residues in the CDR3.

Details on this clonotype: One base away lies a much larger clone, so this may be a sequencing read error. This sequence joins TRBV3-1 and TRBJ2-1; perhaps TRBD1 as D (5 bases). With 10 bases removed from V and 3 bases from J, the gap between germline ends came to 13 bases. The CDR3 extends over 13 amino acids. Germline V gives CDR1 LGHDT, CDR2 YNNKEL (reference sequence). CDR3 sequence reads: CATGARDYNEQFF. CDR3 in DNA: TGTGCCACTGGGGCAAGAGACTACAATGAGCAGTTCTTC.

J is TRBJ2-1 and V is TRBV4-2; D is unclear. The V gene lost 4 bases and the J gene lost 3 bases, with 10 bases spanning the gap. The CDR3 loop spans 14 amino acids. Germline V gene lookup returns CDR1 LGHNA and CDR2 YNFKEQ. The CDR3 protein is CASSPQKDYNEQFF. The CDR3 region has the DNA TGTGCCAGCAGCCCCCAAAAGGACTACAATGAGCAGTTCTTC.

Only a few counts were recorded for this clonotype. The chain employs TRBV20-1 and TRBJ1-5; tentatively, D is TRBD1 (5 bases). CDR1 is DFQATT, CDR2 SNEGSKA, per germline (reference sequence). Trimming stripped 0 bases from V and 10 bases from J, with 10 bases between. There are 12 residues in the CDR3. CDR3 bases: TGCAGTGCTAGAGATCACGGGGGACCCCAGCATTTT. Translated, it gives CSARDHGGPQHF.

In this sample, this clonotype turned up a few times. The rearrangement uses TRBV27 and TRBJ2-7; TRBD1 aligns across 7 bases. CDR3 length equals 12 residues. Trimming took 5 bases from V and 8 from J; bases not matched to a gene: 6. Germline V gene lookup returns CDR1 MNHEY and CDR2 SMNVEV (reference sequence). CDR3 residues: CASSPTGVKQYF. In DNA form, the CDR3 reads TGTGCCAGCAGTCCAACAGGGGTGAAGCAGTACTTC.

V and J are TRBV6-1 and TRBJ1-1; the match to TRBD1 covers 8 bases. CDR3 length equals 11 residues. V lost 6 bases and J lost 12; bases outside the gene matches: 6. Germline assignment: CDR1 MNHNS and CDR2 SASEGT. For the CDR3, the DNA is TGTGCCAGCAGAAGGACAGGGAAAACTTTCTTT. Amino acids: CASRRTGKTFF.

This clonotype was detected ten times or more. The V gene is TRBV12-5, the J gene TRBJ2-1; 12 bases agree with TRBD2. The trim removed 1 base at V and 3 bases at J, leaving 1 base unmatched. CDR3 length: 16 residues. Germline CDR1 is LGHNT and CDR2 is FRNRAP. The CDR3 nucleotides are TGTGCTAGTGGTTTGGGACTAGCGGGAGTCTACAATGAGCAGTTCTTC. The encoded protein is CASGLGLAGVYNEQFF.

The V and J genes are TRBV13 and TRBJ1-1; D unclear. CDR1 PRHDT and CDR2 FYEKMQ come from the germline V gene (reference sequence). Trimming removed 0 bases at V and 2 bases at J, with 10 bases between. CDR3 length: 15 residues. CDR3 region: CASSLGGHINTEAFF. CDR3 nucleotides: TGTGCCAGCAGCTTAGGGGGTCACATTAACACTGAAGCTTTCTTT.

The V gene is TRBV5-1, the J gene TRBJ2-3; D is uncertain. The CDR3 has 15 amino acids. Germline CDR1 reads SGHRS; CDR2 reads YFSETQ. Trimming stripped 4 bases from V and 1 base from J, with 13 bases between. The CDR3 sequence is CASSVPLTGTDTQYF. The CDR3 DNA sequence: TGCGCCAGCAGCGTCCCCCTTACTGGCACAGATACGCAGTATTTT.

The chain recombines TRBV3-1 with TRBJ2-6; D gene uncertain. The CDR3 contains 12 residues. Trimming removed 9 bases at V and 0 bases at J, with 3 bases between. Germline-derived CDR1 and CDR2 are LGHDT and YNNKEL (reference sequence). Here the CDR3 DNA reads TGTGCCAGTGCCTCTGGGGCCAACGTCCTGACTTTC. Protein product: CASASGANVLTF.

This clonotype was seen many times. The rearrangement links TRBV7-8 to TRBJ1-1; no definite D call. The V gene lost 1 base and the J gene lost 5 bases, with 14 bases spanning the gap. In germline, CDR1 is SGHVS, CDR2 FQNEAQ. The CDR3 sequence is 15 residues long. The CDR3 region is CASSLVGTSGTEAFF. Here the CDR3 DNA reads TGTGCCAGCAGCTTAGTGGGCACATCGGGGACTGAAGCTTTCTTT.

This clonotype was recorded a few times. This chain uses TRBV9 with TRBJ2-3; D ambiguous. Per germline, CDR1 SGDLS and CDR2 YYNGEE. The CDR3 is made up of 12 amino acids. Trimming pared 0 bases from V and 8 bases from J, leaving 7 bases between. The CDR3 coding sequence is TGTGCCAGCAGCGTAGAATCCGGTACGCAGTATTTT. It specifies CASSVESGTQYF.

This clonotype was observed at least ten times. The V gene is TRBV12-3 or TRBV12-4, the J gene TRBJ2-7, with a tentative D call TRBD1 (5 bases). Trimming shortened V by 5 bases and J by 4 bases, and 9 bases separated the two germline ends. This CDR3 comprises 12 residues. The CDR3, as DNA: TGTGCCAGCAGTGCCCAGGGATACGAGCAGTACTTC. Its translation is CASSAQGYEQYF.

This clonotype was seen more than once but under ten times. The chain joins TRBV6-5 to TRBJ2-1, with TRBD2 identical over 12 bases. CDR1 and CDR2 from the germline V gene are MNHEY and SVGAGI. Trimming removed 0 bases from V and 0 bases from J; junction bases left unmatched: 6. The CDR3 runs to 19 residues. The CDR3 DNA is TGTGCCAGCAGTTACTCGGGACTAGCGGGCTCCAGCTCCTACAATGAGCAGTTCTTC. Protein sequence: CASSYSGLAGSSSYNEQFF.

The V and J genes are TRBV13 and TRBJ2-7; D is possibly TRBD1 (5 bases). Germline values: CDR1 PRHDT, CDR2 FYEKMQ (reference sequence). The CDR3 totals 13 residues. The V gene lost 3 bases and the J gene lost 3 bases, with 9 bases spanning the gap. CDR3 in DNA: TGTGCCAGCAGCTTGACCAGGGTCTACGAGCAGTACTTC. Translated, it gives CASSLTRVYEQYF.

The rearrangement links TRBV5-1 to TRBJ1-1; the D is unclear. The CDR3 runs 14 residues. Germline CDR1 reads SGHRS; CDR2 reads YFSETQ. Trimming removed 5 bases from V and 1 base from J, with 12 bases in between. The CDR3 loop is CASSRSNTNTEAFF. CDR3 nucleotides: TGCGCCAGCAGTAGATCTAATACGAACACTGAAGCTTTCTTT.

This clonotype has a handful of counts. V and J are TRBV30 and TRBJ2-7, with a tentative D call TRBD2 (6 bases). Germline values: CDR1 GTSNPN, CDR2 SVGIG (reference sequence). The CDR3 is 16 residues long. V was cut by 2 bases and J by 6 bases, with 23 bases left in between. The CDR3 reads CAWSRSGRGLPGEQYF. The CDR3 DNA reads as TGTGCCTGGAGTCGCTCAGGGCGAGGACTACCGGGCGAGCAGTACTTC.

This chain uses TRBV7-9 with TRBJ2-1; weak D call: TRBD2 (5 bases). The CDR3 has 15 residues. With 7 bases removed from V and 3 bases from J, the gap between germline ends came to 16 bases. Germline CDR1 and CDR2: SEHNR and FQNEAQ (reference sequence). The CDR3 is CASTLGVTIYNEQFF. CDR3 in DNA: TGTGCCAGCACTCTTGGGGTGACTATCTACAATGAGCAGTTCTTC.

In DNA, the CDR3 is TGTGCCAGCCTTGAGGTAGCGGGACCCACAGATACGCAGTATTTT. Encoded protein: CASLEVAGPTDTQYF. The rearrangement links TRBV6-2 or TRBV6-3 to TRBJ2-3; TRBD2 matches at 8 bases. V lost 8 bases, J lost 2 bases, and 9 bases stayed unmatched. Germline V gene lookup returns CDR1 MNHEY and CDR2 SVGEGT. The CDR3 is 15 amino acids.

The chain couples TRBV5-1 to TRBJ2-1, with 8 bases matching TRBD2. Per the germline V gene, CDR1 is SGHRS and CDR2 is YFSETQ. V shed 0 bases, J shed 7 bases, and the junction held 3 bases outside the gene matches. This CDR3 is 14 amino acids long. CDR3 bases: TGCGCCAGCAGCTTGGCCTCGGGGGGGAATGAGCAGTTCTTC. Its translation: CASSLASGGNEQFF.

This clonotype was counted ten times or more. The CDR3 sequence is CSVELDKTYEQYF. CDR3 nucleotides: TGCAGCGTTGAGTTAGACAAAACCTACGAGCAGTACTTC. The V gene is TRBV29-1, the J gene TRBJ2-7; D remains unclear. The CDR3 runs 13 residues. V was shortened by 3 bases and J by 2 bases, with 11 bases between the two germline ends. Germline V CDR1 and CDR2: SQVTM, ANQGSEA.

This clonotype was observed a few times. The CDR3 DNA sequence: TGTGCCAGCAGTTACTCGGGCGGGAGGGCCGCTAATGAGCAGTTCTTC. This sequence encodes CASSYSGGRAANEQFF. The J gene is TRBJ2-1, the V gene TRBV6-2 or TRBV6-3; TRBD2 agrees at 9 bases. With 0 bases clipped from V and 7 bases from J, the junction kept 7 bases outside the gene matches. This CDR3 is 16 amino acids long. Per germline, CDR1 MNHEY and CDR2 SVGEGT.

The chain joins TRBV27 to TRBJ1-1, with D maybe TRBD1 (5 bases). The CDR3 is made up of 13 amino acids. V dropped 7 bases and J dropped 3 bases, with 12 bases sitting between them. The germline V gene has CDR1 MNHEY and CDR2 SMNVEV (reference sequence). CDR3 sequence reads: CASTRGPDTEAFF. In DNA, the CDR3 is TGTGCCAGCACGAGGGGTCCAGACACTGAAGCTTTCTTT.

The CDR3 nucleotides read TGTGCCAGCAGGGACATGTCCGCCATGGGGGATACGCAGTATTTT. Amino acid sequence: CASRDMSAMGDTQYF. J is TRBJ2-3 and V is TRBV6-2 or TRBV6-3, with D tentatively TRBD1 (5 bases). Germline-derived CDR1 and CDR2 are MNHEY and SVGEGT. This CDR3 has 15 residues. V was trimmed by 6 bases and J by 6 bases, leaving 19 bases between them.

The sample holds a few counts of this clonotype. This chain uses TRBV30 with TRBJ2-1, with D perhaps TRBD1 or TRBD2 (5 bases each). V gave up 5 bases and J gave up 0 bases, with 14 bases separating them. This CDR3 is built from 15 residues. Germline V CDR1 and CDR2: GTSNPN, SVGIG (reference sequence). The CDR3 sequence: CAWGRDLSSYNEQFF. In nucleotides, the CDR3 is TGTGCCTGGGGAAGGGACCTGAGCTCCTACAATGAGCAGTTCTTC.

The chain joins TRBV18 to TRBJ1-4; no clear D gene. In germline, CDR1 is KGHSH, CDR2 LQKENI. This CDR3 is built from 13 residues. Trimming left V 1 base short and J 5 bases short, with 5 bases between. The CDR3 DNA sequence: TGTGCCAGCTCACCACTGGAGAATGAAAAACTGTTTTTT. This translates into CASSPLENEKLFF.

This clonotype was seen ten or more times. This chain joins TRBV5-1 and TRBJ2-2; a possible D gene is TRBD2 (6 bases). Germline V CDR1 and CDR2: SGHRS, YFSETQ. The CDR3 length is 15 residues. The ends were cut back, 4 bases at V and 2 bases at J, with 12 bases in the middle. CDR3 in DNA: TGCGCCAGCAGCGATCTAGCGACCAACACCGGGGAGCTGTTTTTT. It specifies CASSDLATNTGELFF.

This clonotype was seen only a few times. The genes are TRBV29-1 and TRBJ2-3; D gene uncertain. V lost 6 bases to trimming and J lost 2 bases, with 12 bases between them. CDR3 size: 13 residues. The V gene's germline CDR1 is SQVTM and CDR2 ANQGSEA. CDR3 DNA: TGCAGCGTGCGATTACTCTTCACAGATACGCAGTATTTT. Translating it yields CSVRLLFTDTQYF.